The 20 T cell receptor beta chains given below trace back to one sample, sequenced in a study of OX40 agonist ivuxolimab in advanced cancers. Only in-frame clones appear in the TCRdb table, and some are missing; sequencing was by immunoSEQ multiplex PCR. The data contain 70,000 to 90,000 clones, roughly nine tenths of them singletons. Specimen: CD4+ or CD8+ T cells sorted from blood, collected in a trial of the OX40 agonist ivuxolimab. The receptors shown here come from an adult with an advanced solid tumor such as melanoma, head and neck, liver or kidney cancer.

The V call is TRBV27, the J call TRBJ2-1; possibly TRBD1 or TRBD2 for D (5 bases each). This CDR3 contains 13 residues. Germline CDR1 reads MNHEY; CDR2 reads SMNVEV (reference sequence). Trimming shortened V by 9 bases and J by 3 bases, and 12 bases separated the two germline ends. For the CDR3, the DNA is TGTGCCAGTACCGGGACGGACTACAATGAGCAGTTCTTC. It specifies CASTGTDYNEQFF.

CDR3 sequence reads: CASSLEGSHWTEAFF. DNA for the CDR3: TGCGCCAGCAGCTTGGAGGGCAGCCATTGGACTGAAGCTTTCTTT. This chain links TRBV5-1 with TRBJ1-1; D call uncertain. The CDR3 runs to 15 residues. Trimming left V 0 bases short and J 5 bases short, with 14 bases between. From germline, CDR1 is SGHRS and CDR2 YFSETQ. The full variable domain, completed using reference TRBV5-1 and TRBJ1-1, is KAGVTQTPRYLIKTRGQQVTLSCSPISGHRSVSWYQQTPGQGLQFLFEYFSETQRNKGNFPGRFSGRQFSNSRSEMNVSTLELGDSALYLCASSLEGSHWTEAFFGQGTRLTVV.

This clone was picked up a small number of times. The CDR3 spells CASEGGQPQHF. The CDR3 DNA is TGTGCCAGCGAAGGTGGCCAGCCCCAGCATTTT. The rearrangement uses TRBV27 and TRBJ1-5, with D hard to call. The V and J ends lost 8 bases and 7 bases respectively, with 9 bases between them. The CDR3 runs 11 residues. Germline V gene lookup returns CDR1 MNHEY and CDR2 SMNVEV (reference sequence).

This chain uses TRBV30 with TRBJ2-7; D is perhaps TRBD2 (6 bases). The germline gives CDR1 GTSNPN, CDR2 SVGIG (reference sequence). This CDR3 is built from 14 residues. V was shortened by 1 base and J by 2 bases, with 12 bases between the two germline ends. The CDR3 loop is CAWSAREPPYEQYF. CDR3 DNA: TGTGCCTGGAGTGCACGGGAGCCGCCCTACGAGCAGTACTTC.

The CDR3 DNA follows: TGTGCCAGCAGGCAAACCAGGAGGGCTAGCTACGAGCAGTACTTC. It codes for CASRQTRRASYEQYF. V gene TRBV6-1 combines with J gene TRBJ2-7; D might be TRBD2 (6 bases). The V gene's germline CDR1 is MNHNS and CDR2 SASEGT. The CDR3 covers 15 residues. Trimming left V 6 bases short and J 3 bases short, with 18 bases between.

This clone was detected only once. The chain has TRBV6-5 and TRBJ1-3; 7 nucleotides line up with TRBD1. Germline V CDR1 and CDR2: MNHEY, SVGAGI. This CDR3 spans 14 amino acids. The junction had 4 bases not matched to a gene; V was cut back by 2 bases and J by 6 bases. The CDR3 loop is CASSYRGQKNTIYF. CDR3 bases: TGTGCCAGCAGTTACAGGGGGCAAAAAAACACCATATATTTT.

This chain links TRBV15 with TRBJ2-7, with TRBD1 identical over 8 bases. V shed 0 bases, J shed 4 bases, and the junction held 8 bases outside the gene matches. The CDR3 is 16 residues long. Germline CDR1 LNHNV, CDR2 YYDKDF (reference sequence). CDR3 sequence: CATSRDPGTGSYEQYF. CDR3 bases: TGTGCCACCAGCAGAGATCCCGGGACAGGTTCGTACGAGCAGTACTTC.

The rearrangement uses TRBV12-5 and TRBJ2-3, with D perhaps matching TRBD2 (5 bases). CDR3 length: 14 residues. Trimming pared 2 bases from V and 0 bases from J, leaving 6 bases between. CDR1 and CDR2 from the germline V gene are LGHNT and FRNRAP. The CDR3 protein is CASGLWTSTDTQYF. CDR3 DNA: TGTGCTAGTGGTTTGTGGACTAGCACAGATACGCAGTATTTT.

In this sample, this clone turned up a few times. J is TRBJ2-7 and V is TRBV7-6, with 9 bases identical to TRBD2. Germline V gives CDR1 SGHVS, CDR2 FNYEAQ. The CDR3 runs to 15 residues. V was pared by 7 bases and J by 4 bases, with 11 bases of the junction left unmatched. CDR3 DNA sequence: TGTGCCAGCACCCAAGGTCCTAGCGGGGTTTACGAGCAGTACTTC. Translating it yields CASTQGPSGVYEQYF.

V and J are TRBV30 and TRBJ1-1, with TRBD1 matching over 7 bases. The V gene's germline CDR1 is GTSNPN and CDR2 SVGIG (reference sequence). V shed 3 bases and J 1 base; nucleotides not matched to a gene: 8. The CDR3 consists of 15 residues. The CDR3 sequence is CAWRGPGQPNTEAFF. DNA for the CDR3: TGTGCCTGGAGGGGACCGGGACAGCCGAACACTGAAGCTTTCTTT.

The gene calls are TRBV7-9 and TRBJ2-7; D is possibly TRBD1 or TRBD2 (7 bases each). This CDR3 has 15 residues. V was trimmed by 0 bases and J by 2 bases, leaving 11 bases between them. Germline V gives CDR1 SEHNR, CDR2 FQNEAQ (reference sequence). CDR3 DNA sequence: TGTGCCAGCAGCTTAGCGGGAGGGACAGCCTACGAGCAGTACTTC. It is translated as CASSLAGGTAYEQYF. The full variable domain, its missing parts supplied by reference TRBV7-9 and TRBJ2-7, is DTGVSQNPRHKITKRGQNVTFRCDPISEHNRLYWYRQTLGQGPEFLTYFQNEAQLEKSRLLSDRFSAERPKGSFSTLEIQRTEQGDSAMYLCASSLAGGTAYEQYFGPGTRLTVT.

The chain is built from TRBV7-9 and TRBJ1-2; a possible D gene is TRBD1 (6 bases). V was pared by 6 bases and J by 2 bases, with 16 bases between. The CDR3 loop spans 15 amino acids. Germline loops: CDR1 SEHNR, CDR2 FQNEAQ (reference sequence). The CDR3 sequence: CASSQGIIDNYGYTF. DNA for the CDR3: TGTGCCAGCAGTCAGGGGATAATAGACAACTATGGCTACACCTTC. The whole variable domain, remainder taken from reference TRBV7-9 and TRBJ1-2, is DTGVSQNPRHKITKRGQNVTFRCDPISEHNRLYWYRQTLGQGPEFLTYFQNEAQLEKSRLLSDRFSAERPKGSFSTLEIQRTEQGDSAMYLCASSQGIIDNYGYTFGSGTRLTVV.

This chain links TRBV29-1 with TRBJ2-4; D ambiguous. This CDR3 spans 12 amino acids. From germline, CDR1 is SQVTM and CDR2 ANQGSEA. The V end lost 4 bases, the J end lost 3 bases, and 7 bases lay between the germline ends. The CDR3, as DNA: TGCAGCGTTGCCGCGAACAAAAACATTCAGTACTTC. Its protein is CSVAANKNIQYF.

Only one count was recorded for this clone. V and J are TRBV9 and TRBJ2-2, with 7 bases aligning to TRBD1. The length of the CDR3 is 16 residues. Germline V lookup: CDR1 SGDLS, CDR2 YYNGEE. The J segment lost 7 bases and the V segment lost 2 bases, leaving 11 bases of the junction unmatched. Here the CDR3 reads CASSVGSTGQGGELFF. The CDR3 DNA reads as TGTGCCAGCAGCGTTGGATCGACAGGGCAGGGCGGGGAGCTGTTTTTT. The variable domain in full, completed from reference TRBV9 and TRBJ2-2, reads DSGVTQTPKHLITATGQRVTLRCSPRSGDLSVYWYQQSLDQGLQFLIQYYNGEERAKGNILERFSAQQFPDLHSELNLSSLELGDSALYFCASSVGSTGQGGELFFGEGSRLTVL.

This clone was seen more than once but under ten times. This chain joins TRBV5-1 and TRBJ1-5; D is ambiguous. V gave up 1 base and J gave up 7 bases, with 9 bases separating them. CDR1 and CDR2 from the germline V gene are SGHRS and YFSETQ. CDR3 length: 13 residues. Here the CDR3 reads CASSLYGEQPQHF. The CDR3, as DNA: TGCGCCAGCAGCTTGTATGGGGAACAGCCCCAGCATTTT.

This chain joins TRBV27 and TRBJ1-2; 11 bases map to TRBD1. With 6 bases clipped from V and 6 bases from J, the junction kept 3 bases outside the gene matches. The CDR3 consists of 13 residues. Germline V gene sequence: CDR1 MNHEY, CDR2 SMNVEV (reference sequence). CDR3 bases: TGTGCCAGCAGACCGGACAGGGGGCATGGCTACACCTTC. It codes for CASRPDRGHGYTF.

This clone was observed a single time. The genes are TRBV5-6 and TRBJ2-7; perhaps TRBD2 as D (7 bases). The CDR3 contains 15 residues. Germline V CDR1 and CDR2: SGHDT, YYEEEE. Trimming removed 4 bases at V and 7 bases at J, with 21 bases between. CDR3 coding DNA: TGTGCCAGCAGCCCATGGGGGGGGGCAGGGCAAGAGCAGTACTTC. It specifies CASSPWGGAGQEQYF. Using reference TRBV5-6 and TRBJ2-7 for the parts outside the CDR3, the full variable domain is DAGVTQSPTHLIKTRGQQVTLRCSPKSGHDTVSWYQQALGQGPQFIFQYYEEEERQRGNFPDRFSGHQFPNYSSELNVNALLLGDSALYLCASSPWGGAGQEQYFGPGTRLTVT.

The V and J genes are TRBV11-2 and TRBJ2-5; the D gene is possibly TRBD2 (5 bases). CDR3 length equals 14 residues. CDR1 SGHAT and CDR2 FQNNGV come from the germline V gene. Trimming pared 5 bases from V and 4 bases from J, leaving 14 bases between. DNA of the CDR3: TGTGCCAGCAGCCCCGGTTGGGCGGGAGAGACCCAGTACTTC. Protein sequence: CASSPGWAGETQYF.

This clone was observed a handful of times. This may be a read error: a much more frequent sequence differs by one nucleotide. The sample has other DNA sequences that encode this CDR3 too. V is TRBV13 and J is TRBJ2-6, with D possibly TRBD1 on 5 matching bases. Germline values: CDR1 PRHDT, CDR2 FYEKMQ (reference sequence). V dropped 1 base and J dropped 2 bases, with 6 bases sitting between them. The CDR3 sequence is 15 residues long. CDR3: CASSLEGPGANVLTF. For the CDR3, the DNA is TGTGCCAGCAGCTTAGAGGGGCCTGGGGCCAACGTCCTGACTTTC.

This chain uses TRBV7-9 with TRBJ2-3; no reliable D call. The V and J ends lost 3 bases and 4 bases respectively, with 5 bases between them. CDR3 length: 12 residues. Germline assignment: CDR1 SEHNR and CDR2 FQNEAQ (reference sequence). The DNA for the CDR3 is TGTGCCAGCAGCTTCTCTTCAGATACGCAGTATTTT. Translation gives CASSFSSDTQYF.